A single sample is the source of the 27 T cell receptor beta chains below, sequenced in a study of molecular identifiers for immune sequencing clone quantification. TCRdb re-called the PCR reads with MiXCR, one entry per CDR3 protein. This sample yields a few hundred thousand distinct CDR3 sequences, of which roughly 26% are seen a single time; approximately 0.76% belongs to the top ten. The specimen sequenced was naive CD8+ T cells from blood, with Jurkat cell RNA spiked in. Subset of the sample: FACS-sorted CD8+CD4-CCR7+CD45RA+ naive T cells. These receptors all stem from a human donor in good health. Some libraries in this study had Jurkat cell RNA spiked in.

Of note for this clonotype: Sequence at one end of the junction differs from germline and may be a read error. V and J are TRBV5-5 and TRBJ1-1; D is ambiguous. Germline V gene data show CDR1 as SGHKS and CDR2 as YYEKEE (reference sequence). The CDR3 is 13 amino acids. The CDR3 nucleotides are TGTGCCAGCAGCTTGGGAGAGAACATTGAAGCTTTCTTT. Translated, it gives CASSLGENIEAFF. The variable domain in full, with the rest retrieved from reference TRBV5-5 and TRBJ1-1, is DAGVTQSPTHLIKTRGQQVTLRCSPISGHKSVSWYQQVLGQGPQFIFQYYEKEERGRGNFPDRFSARQFPNYSSELNVNALLLGDSALYLCASSLGENIEAFFGQGTRLTVV.

Here the CDR3 DNA reads TGTGCCTGGAGTCACTTGGAAAAGGCCCTCGGCAATCAGCCCCAGCATTTT. Its protein product is CAWSHLEKALGNQPQHF. The V gene is TRBV30, the J gene TRBJ1-5; D gene unclear. The CDR3 consists of 17 residues. The germline V gene has CDR1 GTSNPN and CDR2 SVGIG (reference sequence). Trimming took 2 bases from V and 2 from J, leaving 19 bases between them. Supplemented by reference TRBV30 and TRBJ1-5, the full variable domain reads SQTIHQWPATLVQPVGSPLSLECTVEGTSNPNLYWYRQAAGRGLQLLFYSVGIGQISSEVPQNLSASRPQDRQFILSSKKLLLSDSGFYLCAWSHLEKALGNQPQHFGDGTRLSIL.

The rearrangement uses TRBV7-9 and TRBJ2-3; the match to TRBD2 covers 9 bases. This CDR3 has 17 residues. Trimming took 1 base from V and 1 from J; bases not matched to a gene: 6. From germline, CDR1 is SEHNR and CDR2 FQNEAQ (reference sequence). The CDR3: CASSLGRGGRGTDTQYF. As DNA, the CDR3 is TGTGCCAGCAGCTTAGGGCGGGGGGGCCGCGGCACAGATACGCAGTATTTT.

Many counts were recorded for this clonotype. This chain uses TRBV7-9 with TRBJ2-3; 12 nucleotides line up with TRBD2. The CDR3 is made up of 16 amino acids. Unmatched junction bases numbered 4, after V lost 4 bases and J lost 2 bases. Looked up from germline, CDR1 is SEHNR and CDR2 is FQNEAQ (reference sequence). The CDR3 reads CASSSGLAGFTDTQYF. The DNA for the CDR3 is TGTGCCAGCAGCTCTGGACTAGCGGGATTCACAGATACGCAGTATTTT.

Of note for this clonotype: This could be a read error, since a much larger clone is one nucleotide away. The chain couples TRBV29-1 to TRBJ2-7, with TRBD1 matching 8 bases. Per the germline V gene, CDR1 is SQVTM and CDR2 is ANQGSEA. This CDR3 spans 13 amino acids. V trimming: 7 bases; J trimming: 2 bases; junction bases outside the gene matches: 7. The chain's CDR3 is CSGTGGEPYEQYF. The CDR3 nucleotides read TGCAGCGGAACAGGGGGTGAACCCTACGAGCAGTACTTC.

A note on this clonotype: A read error may produce the germline difference seen at one junction end. The CDR3 sequence: CVSSFTGWGPEAFF. For the CDR3, the DNA is TGTGTCAGCAGTTTCACAGGGTGGGGCCCTGAAGCTTTCTTT. The rearrangement uses TRBV12-3 or TRBV12-4 and TRBJ1-1; D might be TRBD1 (6 bases). The CDR3 runs 14 residues.

CDR3: CATRDRDREEVSGELFF. The DNA of the CDR3 is TGTGCCACCAGAGACCGGGACAGGGAGGAAGTCTCCGGGGAGCTGTTTTTT. V and J are TRBV6-9 and TRBJ2-2; 9 bases agree with TRBD1. The CDR3 covers 17 residues. CDR1 and CDR2 (germline): MNHGY, SVAAGI. Trimming took 10 bases from V and 6 from J; bases not matched to a gene: 18.

This clonotype came up a few times. The rearrangement uses TRBV7-9 and TRBJ1-6; 11 nucleotides agree with TRBD1. CDR1 is SEHNR and CDR2 is FQNEAQ in the germline V gene (reference sequence). The CDR3 consists of 15 residues. The J segment lost 8 bases and the V segment lost 3 bases, leaving 3 bases of the junction unmatched. CDR3: CASSLRTGGDSPLHF. CDR3 in DNA: TGTGCCAGCAGCTTGAGGACAGGGGGCGATTCACCCCTCCACTTT.

In DNA form, the CDR3 reads TGTGCCAGCAGTTTAGCGGGACTAGCGGGTCTCACAGATACGCAGTATTTT. It is translated as CASSLAGLAGLTDTQYF. J is TRBJ2-3 and V is TRBV27; 12 bases are a match to TRBD2. V gave up 2 bases and J gave up 2 bases; unmatched junction bases: 5. Germline-derived CDR1 and CDR2 are MNHEY and SMNVEV (reference sequence). CDR3 length: 17 residues.

V gene TRBV27 combines with J gene TRBJ2-6; D uncertain. The length of the CDR3 is 17 residues. Trimming took 2 bases from V and 0 from J, leaving 11 bases between them. The V gene's germline CDR1 is MNHEY and CDR2 SMNVEV (reference sequence). In DNA form, the CDR3 reads TGTGCCAGCAGTTTAATCGGCCGTACCTCTGGGGCCAACGTCCTGACTTTC. Translation: CASSLIGRTSGANVLTF.

This clonotype showed up many times. J is TRBJ2-1 and V is TRBV24-1, with D maybe TRBD1 (5 bases). The CDR3 totals 14 residues. V shed 1 base and J shed 8 bases, with 11 bases lying between them. Germline V gene data show CDR1 as KGHDR and CDR2 as SFDVKD. CDR3 bases: TGTGCCACCAGTGATTTAGGGGCTGTGGATGAGCAGTTCTTC. Translation gives CATSDLGAVDEQFF.

This clonotype showed up just a few times. The chain couples TRBV6-2 or TRBV6-3 to TRBJ2-2; D not resolved. Germline loops: CDR1 MNHEY, CDR2 SVGEGT. V was clipped by 3 bases and J by 6 bases, with 14 bases between them. CDR3 length: 15 amino acids. CDR3 region: CASSYHPVTSGELFF. For the CDR3, the DNA is TGTGCCAGCAGTTATCATCCAGTTACATCCGGGGAGCTGTTTTTT.

CDR3 sequence reads: CASVDIAGTTYNEQFF. Written as DNA, the CDR3 is TGTGCCAGCGTGGATATAGCGGGGACCACCTACAATGAGCAGTTCTTC. The chain joins TRBV2 to TRBJ2-1; 8 bases agree with TRBD2. Germline assignment: CDR1 SNHLY and CDR2 FYNNEI. The CDR3 contains 16 residues. V shed 8 bases and J 2 bases; nucleotides not matched to a gene: 11.

The genes are TRBV2 and TRBJ2-7; D is ambiguous. The CDR3 spans 15 residues. V shed 1 base and J shed 0 bases, with 10 bases lying between them. Germline CDR1 SNHLY, CDR2 FYNNEI. This CDR3 is CASSEGRLNSYEQYF. The CDR3 DNA is TGTGCCAGCAGTGAAGGCAGGCTAAACTCCTACGAGCAGTACTTC. The whole variable domain, remainder taken from reference TRBV2 and TRBJ2-7, is EPEVTQTPSHQVTQMGQEVILRCVPISNHLYFYWYRQILGQKVEFLVSFYNNEISEKSEIFDDQFSVERPDGSNFTLKIRSTKLEDSAMYFCASSEGRLNSYEQYFGPGTRLTVT.

This clonotype was observed a few times. This chain connects TRBV7-6 to TRBJ2-5; unclear D gene. The CDR3 is 13 amino acids. Germline CDR1 is SGHVS and CDR2 is FNYEAQ. V lost 2 bases to trimming and J lost 5 bases, with 9 bases between them. The CDR3 DNA is TGTGCCAGCAGCTTAATGGTTTATGAGACCCAGTACTTC. It yields the protein CASSLMVYETQYF. Using reference TRBV7-6 and TRBJ2-5 for the parts outside the CDR3, the full variable domain is GAGVSQSPRYKVTKRGQDVALRCDPISGHVSLYWYRQALGQGPEFLTYFNYEAQQDKSGLPNDRFSAERPEGSISTLTIQRTEQRDSAMYRCASSLMVYETQYFGPGTRLLVL.

This clonotype has ten or more counts. The V call is TRBV30, the J call TRBJ2-1; D possibly corresponds to TRBD2 (6 bases). The CDR3 consists of 14 residues. Trimming took off 8 bases at V and 0 bases at J, with 14 bases between the two ends. Germline V lookup: CDR1 GTSNPN, CDR2 SVGIG (reference sequence). The CDR3: CAGDLLSSYNEQFF. DNA for the CDR3: TGTGCCGGGGACTTACTAAGCTCCTACAATGAGCAGTTCTTC. The full variable domain, with the rest looked up from reference TRBV30 and TRBJ2-1, is SQTIHQWPATLVQPVGSPLSLECTVEGTSNPNLYWYRQAAGRGLQLLFYSVGIGQISSEVPQNLSASRPQDRQFILSSKKLLLSDSGFYLCAGDLLSSYNEQFFGPGTRLTVL.

This chain connects TRBV28 to TRBJ2-7; no reliable D call. Trimming stripped 6 bases from V and 4 bases from J, with 13 bases between. The CDR3 spans 13 residues. From germline, CDR1 is MDHEN and CDR2 SYDVKM. This CDR3 is CASSPVSLYEQYF. The CDR3 region has the DNA TGTGCCAGCAGCCCTGTCTCCTTATACGAGCAGTACTTC.

This clonotype has only a few counts. The chain carries TRBV20-1 and TRBJ2-7, with a weak D call TRBD2 (6 bases). V shed 3 bases and J shed 0 bases, with 9 bases lying between them. The CDR3 runs to 13 residues. Per germline, CDR1 DFQATT and CDR2 SNEGSKA (reference sequence). The CDR3 region has the DNA TGCAGTGCTAGGGACTATTTCTCCTACGAGCAGTACTTC. Translating gives CSARDYFSYEQYF.

The chain joins TRBV7-6 to TRBJ2-2; perhaps TRBD2 as D (6 bases). The CDR3 length is 17 residues. The ends were cut back, 3 bases at V and 5 bases at J, with 19 bases in the middle. The V gene's germline CDR1 is SGHVS and CDR2 FNYEAQ. CDR3 coding DNA: TGTGCCAGCAGCTTCCTTCGCCCGCGGGATGGTACCGGGGAGCTGTTTTTT. Its translation is CASSFLRPRDGTGELFF. The full variable domain, with the rest looked up from reference TRBV7-6 and TRBJ2-2, is GAGVSQSPRYKVTKRGQDVALRCDPISGHVSLYWYRQALGQGPEFLTYFNYEAQQDKSGLPNDRFSAERPEGSISTLTIQRTEQRDSAMYRCASSFLRPRDGTGELFFGEGSRLTVL.

This chain links TRBV5-5 with TRBJ2-1; D possibly corresponds to TRBD1 (6 bases). The V end was cut by 1 base, the J end by 2 bases, with 13 bases between. This CDR3 has 16 residues. In germline, CDR1 is SGHKS, CDR2 YYEKEE (reference sequence). The CDR3 nucleotides read TGTGCCAGCAGCTTGTTCGGGACACCCACCTACAATGAGCAGTTCTTC. Residues: CASSLFGTPTYNEQFF.

This clonotype was counted at least ten times. V usage is TRBV7-9 and J usage is TRBJ1-1; D remains ambiguous. Trimming removed 4 bases at V and 7 bases at J, with 10 bases between. CDR1 SEHNR and CDR2 FQNEAQ come from the germline V gene (reference sequence). This CDR3 has 12 amino acids. The CDR3: CASSSGRLEAFF. CDR3 nucleotide sequence: TGTGCCAGCAGCTCCGGACGGCTTGAAGCTTTCTTT.

V is TRBV10-3 and J is TRBJ2-7, with D perhaps assigned TRBD1 or TRBD2 (5 bases each). The CDR3 extends over 13 amino acids. Germline lookup yields CDR1 ENHRY and CDR2 SYGVKD. The germline V and J ends were trimmed by 11 bases and 0 bases, with 14 bases remaining between them. CDR3 sequence reads: CAVMAGSSYEQYF. The CDR3, as DNA: TGTGCCGTCATGGCAGGGAGCTCCTACGAGCAGTACTTC.

This clonotype was detected a few times. The chain couples TRBV27 to TRBJ1-6, with TRBD1 as a possible D gene (5 bases). The CDR3 is 19 residues long. Trimming left V 5 bases short and J 2 bases short, with 22 bases between. CDR1 is MNHEY and CDR2 is SMNVEV in the germline V gene (reference sequence). The CDR3 DNA follows: TGTGCCAGCAGTCCCGGGGCCAGGGTCGTATTGACCTATAATTCACCCCTCCACTTT. Translated, it gives CASSPGARVVLTYNSPLHF.

The chain joins TRBV20-1 to TRBJ2-7, with D hard to call. Per the germline V gene, CDR1 is DFQATT and CDR2 is SNEGSKA (reference sequence). The V gene lost 5 bases and the J gene lost 2 bases, with 10 bases spanning the gap. The CDR3 covers 12 residues. The CDR3 DNA is TGCAGTGCTCTCGGCAGTCCCTACGAGCAGTACTTC. Translation: CSALGSPYEQYF.

The chain recombines TRBV28 with TRBJ2-3; 7 nucleotides align to TRBD2. Germline CDR1 MDHEN, CDR2 SYDVKM. The CDR3 length is 19 residues. V lost 6 bases, J lost 0 bases, and 18 bases stayed unmatched. CDR3 nucleotide sequence: TGTGCCAGCAGCGGGGAAAAGAGCGGGATTAGAGCTAGCACAGATACGCAGTATTTT. As protein: CASSGEKSGIRASTDTQYF.

This clonotype was recorded a few times. A junction boundary mismatches the germline segment, possibly from a read error. This chain connects TRBV27 to TRBJ2-7, with 7 bases aligning to TRBD1. CDR3 size: 14 residues. CDR1 is MNHEY, CDR2 SMNVEV, per germline (reference sequence). The CDR3 DNA reads as TGTGCCAGCAGTTTAGGGGACAGTACCTACGAGCTGTACTTC. Translated: CASSLGDSTYELYF.

The chain has TRBV28 and TRBJ2-7; D is unclear. V lost 7 bases and J 3 bases, leaving 10 bases between the germline ends. Germline V gene sequence: CDR1 MDHEN, CDR2 SYDVKM. This CDR3 is built from 12 residues. The CDR3 bases are TGTGCCAGCAACGGGCTGATCTACGAGCAGTACTTC. Amino acids: CASNGLIYEQYF.